This T cell receptor beta chain was captured in a study of CD8+ T cells in alopecia areata. The study, taken as a whole, reports: An increase in clonality over normal scalp was evident in lesional scalp, especially alopecia totalis/universalis. Persistence of many expanded lesional clones was seen in scalp and blood during tofacitinib. Possibly because of HLA-related factors, TCR sharing was less clear across patients than in mice.

Specified treatment: oral pan-JAK inhibitor, 5-10 mg twice daily. RNA was extracted and reverse transcribed into cDNA as the sequencing template. Libraries were prepared by immunoSEQ multiplex PCR; TCRdb keeps only in-frame clonotypes and omits some of them. The profile shows 150,000 to 250,000 clones, 55% to 70% of them singletons. As concerns this clone: Antigen: not known.

The specimen was CD4+ T cells sorted from blood, collected at week 24, from a patient treated with tofacitinib. This TCR was recovered from a human donor with alopecia areata.

The DNA of the CDR3 is TGTGCCAGCAGCTACGGGACAGGTGCCAGGGGCGAGCAGTACTTC. Its translation: CASSYGTGARGEQYF. The J gene is TRBJ2-7, the V gene TRBV7-9; the match to TRBD1 covers 8 bases. The trim removed 4 bases at V and 6 bases at J, leaving 11 bases unmatched. From germline, CDR1 is SEHNR and CDR2 FQNEAQ (reference sequence). CDR3 size: 15 residues.